A selection of T cell receptor beta chains follows, all from one sample in a study of blood T cell repertoires in COVID-19. Clones were sequenced by immunoSEQ multiplex PCR, and TCRdb holds only the in-frame ones, with some missing. The sample gives around 290,000 clones, approximately 88% of which show up once; 0.75% to 1% is in the top ten. The sequencing sample was made of PBMCs or T cells enriched from blood (not recorded which). The source is a woman aged 30 to 39 who had recovered from COVID-19. Both conserved end residues are part of each CDR3. D genes are given only for firm matches.

V | D | CDR3
TRBV29-1 | . | CSVEEGQVQYF
TRBV6-2/TRBV6-3 | . | CASSYQGRSSGNTIYF
TRBV5-1 | TRBD1 | CASSLEGQRTGELFF
TRBV11-2 | TRBD1 | CASSSLWSTGMNTEAFF
TRBV15 | . | CATSRDLSDGTPQHF
TRBV25-1 | . | CASSEPRTANNSPLHF
TRBV6-5 | TRBD1 | CASSYSYGGQGHIQYF
TRBV11-2 | TRBD1 | CASSLDTGVYNSPLHF
TRBV10-3 | . | CAISDSPSQAVYGYTF
TRBV7-8 | TRBD1 | CASSLEGTGNYGYTF
TRBV27 | . | CASSFSIRGGRDQNTEAFF
TRBV9 | . | CASSVGRRRGFQETQYF
TRBV3-1/TRBV3-2 | . | CASSQDSRGSYGYTF
TRBV6-5 | TRBD1 | CASSYWGQGNTEAFF
TRBV5-1 | TRBD1 | CASSAAQDRVDGYTF
TRBV11-3 | . | CASSLAPTASGGSPLHF
TRBV9 | TRBD2 | CASSAKGTSPSYEQYF
TRBV5-1 | . | CASSLASVLWNEQFF
TRBV28 | . | CASSLLADGQNEKLFF
TRBV7-8 | . | CASSLAWDITRSGANVLTF
TRBV27 | . | CATWGRHPTDTQYF
TRBV4-3 | . | CASSQDRQGFSDSYGYTF
TRBV29-1 | . | CSVLLPGGSYTF
TRBV5-4 | TRBD1 | CASSLAQQGAFKAFF
TRBV30 | . | CACPPPGNRAPPLHF
TRBV5-6 | . | CASSLGRGVSQPQHF
TRBV14 | TRBD2 | CASSFLSSGRAFGTDTQYF
TRBV6-5 | . | CATLIRRGKYGYTF
TRBV6-6 | . | CASSQKHDGNEQFF
TRBV6-5 | TRBD1 | CASSSQGIGEKLFF
TRBV27 | . | CASSPSQSSYNSPLHF
TRBV4-2 | . | CASSQAPPGFGGYTF
TRBV19 | TRBD2 | CASSIQLAVYTGELFF
TRBV27 | . | CASSPRGPYGYTF
TRBV18 | TRBD1 | CASSPPGTDYGYTF
TRBV6-5 | TRBD1 | CASSVGTGNTGELFF
TRBV13 | . | CASSSRTGLRGYTF
TRBV2 | TRBD2 | CATAGGGTSKQYF
TRBV3-1/TRBV3-2 | . | CASSPGPQETQYF
TRBV19 | TRBD1 | CASSFDRGRWVNQPQHF
TRBV5-1 | . | CASSLFPGVDQPQHF
TRBV5-1 | TRBD1 | CASSLMGQGVVDGYTF